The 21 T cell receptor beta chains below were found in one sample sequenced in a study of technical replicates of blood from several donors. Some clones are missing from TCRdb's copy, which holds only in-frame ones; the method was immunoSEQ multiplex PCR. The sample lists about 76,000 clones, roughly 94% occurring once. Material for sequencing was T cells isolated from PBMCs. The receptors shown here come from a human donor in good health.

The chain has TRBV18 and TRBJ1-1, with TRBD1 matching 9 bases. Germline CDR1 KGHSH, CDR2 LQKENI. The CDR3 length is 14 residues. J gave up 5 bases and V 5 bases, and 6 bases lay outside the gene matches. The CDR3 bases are TGTGCCAGCTCATCACAGGGGGCTGGGACTGAAGCTTTCTTT. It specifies CASSSQGAGTEAFF.

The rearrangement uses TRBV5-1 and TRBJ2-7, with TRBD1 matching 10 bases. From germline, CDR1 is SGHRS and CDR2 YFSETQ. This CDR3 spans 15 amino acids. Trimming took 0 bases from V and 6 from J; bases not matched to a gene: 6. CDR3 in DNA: TGCGCCAGCAGCTTGGGCATGGGACAGGGGTTCGAGCAGTACTTC. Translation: CASSLGMGQGFEQYF.

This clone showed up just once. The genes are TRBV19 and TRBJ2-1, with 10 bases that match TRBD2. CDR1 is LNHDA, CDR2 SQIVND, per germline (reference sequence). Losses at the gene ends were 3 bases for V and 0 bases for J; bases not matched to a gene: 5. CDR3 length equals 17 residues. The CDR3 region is CASSMGTSVFSYNEQFF. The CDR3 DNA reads TGTGCCAGTAGTATGGGGACTAGCGTTTTCTCCTACAATGAGCAGTTCTTC.

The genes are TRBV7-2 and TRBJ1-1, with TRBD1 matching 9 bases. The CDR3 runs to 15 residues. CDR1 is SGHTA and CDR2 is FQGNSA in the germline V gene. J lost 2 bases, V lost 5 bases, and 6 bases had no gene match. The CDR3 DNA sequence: TGTGCCAGCAGCATTGGGACAGGGAGAAACACTGAAGCTTTCTTT. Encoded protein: CASSIGTGRNTEAFF.

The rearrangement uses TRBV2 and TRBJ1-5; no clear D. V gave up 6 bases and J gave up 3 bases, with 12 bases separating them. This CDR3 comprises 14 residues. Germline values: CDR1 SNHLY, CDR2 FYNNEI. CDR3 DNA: TGTGCCAGCAGAGCGGACGGGAACAATCAGCCCCAGCATTTT. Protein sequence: CASRADGNNQPQHF.

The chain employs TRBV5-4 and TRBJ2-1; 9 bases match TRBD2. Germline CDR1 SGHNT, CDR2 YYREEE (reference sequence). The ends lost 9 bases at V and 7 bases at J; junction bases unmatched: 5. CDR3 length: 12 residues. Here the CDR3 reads CATGLAGNEQFF. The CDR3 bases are TGTGCCACGGGACTAGCCGGGAATGAGCAGTTCTTC.

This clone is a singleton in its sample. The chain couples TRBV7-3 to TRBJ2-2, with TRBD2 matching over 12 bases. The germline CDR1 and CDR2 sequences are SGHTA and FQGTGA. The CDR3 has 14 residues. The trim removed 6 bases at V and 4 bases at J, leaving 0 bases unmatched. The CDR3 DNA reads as TGTGCCAGCAGGACTAGCGGGAGCACCGGGGAGCTGTTTTTT. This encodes CASRTSGSTGELFF.

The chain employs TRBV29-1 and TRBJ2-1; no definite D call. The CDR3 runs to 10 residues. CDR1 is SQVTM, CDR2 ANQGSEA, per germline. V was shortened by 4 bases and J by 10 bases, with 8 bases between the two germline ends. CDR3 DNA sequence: TGCAGCGTTGTGAGGAGCGAGCAGTTCTTC. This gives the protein CSVVRSEQFF.

The CDR3 is CASSRGQMNTEAFF. The CDR3 DNA reads as TGTGCCAGCAGCCGAGGACAGATGAACACTGAAGCTTTCTTT. The chain has TRBV6-6 and TRBJ1-1; weak D call: TRBD1 (6 bases). CDR1 and CDR2 (germline): MNHNY, SVGAGI (reference sequence). The CDR3 loop spans 14 amino acids. The V end lost 6 bases, the J end lost 0 bases, and 11 bases lay between the germline ends.

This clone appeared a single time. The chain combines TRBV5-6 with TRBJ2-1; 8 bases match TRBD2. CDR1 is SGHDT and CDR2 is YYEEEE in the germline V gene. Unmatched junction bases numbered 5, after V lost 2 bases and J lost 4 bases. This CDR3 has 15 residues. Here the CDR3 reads CASSFGLAEYNEQFF. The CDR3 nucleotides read TGTGCCAGCAGCTTTGGACTAGCTGAGTACAATGAGCAGTTCTTC.

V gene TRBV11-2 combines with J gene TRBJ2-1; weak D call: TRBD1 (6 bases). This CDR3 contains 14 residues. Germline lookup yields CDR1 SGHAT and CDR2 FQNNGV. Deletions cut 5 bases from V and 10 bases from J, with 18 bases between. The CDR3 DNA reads TGTGCCAGCAGCCAGACAGGCTACGGTTTCGAGCAGTTCTTC. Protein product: CASSQTGYGFEQFF.

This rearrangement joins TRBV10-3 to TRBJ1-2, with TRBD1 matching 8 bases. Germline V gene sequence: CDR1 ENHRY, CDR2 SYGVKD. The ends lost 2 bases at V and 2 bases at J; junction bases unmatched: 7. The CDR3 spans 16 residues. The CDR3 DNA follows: TGTGCCATCAGTGAGCCTAAGGACAGGGCCAACTATGGCTACACCTTC. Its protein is CAISEPKDRANYGYTF.

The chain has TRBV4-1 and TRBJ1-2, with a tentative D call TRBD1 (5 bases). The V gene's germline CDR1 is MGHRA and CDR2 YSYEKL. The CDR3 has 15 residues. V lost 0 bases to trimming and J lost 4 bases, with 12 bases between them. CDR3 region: CASSQDQSGGYGYTF. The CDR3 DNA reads TGCGCCAGCAGCCAAGATCAATCGGGGGGCTATGGCTACACCTTC.

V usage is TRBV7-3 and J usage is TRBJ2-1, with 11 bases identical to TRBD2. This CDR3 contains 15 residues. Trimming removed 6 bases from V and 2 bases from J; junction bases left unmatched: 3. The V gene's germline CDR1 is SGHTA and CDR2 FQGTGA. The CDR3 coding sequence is TGTGCCAGCAGTCCGACTAGCGGGACCTACAATGAGCAGTTCTTC. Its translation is CASSPTSGTYNEQFF.

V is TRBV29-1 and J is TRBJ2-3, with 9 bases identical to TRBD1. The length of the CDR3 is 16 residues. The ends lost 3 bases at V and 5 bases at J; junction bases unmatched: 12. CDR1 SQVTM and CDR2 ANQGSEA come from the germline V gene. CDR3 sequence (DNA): TGCAGCGTTGATGACCTCCGGGACAGGGTTGTAGATACGCAGTATTTT. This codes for CSVDDLRDRVVDTQYF.

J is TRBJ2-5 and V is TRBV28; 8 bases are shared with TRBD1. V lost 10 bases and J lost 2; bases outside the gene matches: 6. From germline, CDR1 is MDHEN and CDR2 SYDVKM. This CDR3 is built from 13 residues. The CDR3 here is CAISGTGQETQYF. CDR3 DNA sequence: TGTGCCATCTCAGGGACAGGTCAAGAGACCCAGTACTTC.

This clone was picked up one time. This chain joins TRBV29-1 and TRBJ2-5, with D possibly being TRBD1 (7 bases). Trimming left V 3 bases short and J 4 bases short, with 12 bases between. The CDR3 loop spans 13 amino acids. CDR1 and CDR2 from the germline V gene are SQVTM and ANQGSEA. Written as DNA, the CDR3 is TGCAGCGTTGACAGGGGGGTACGAGAGACCCAGTACTTC. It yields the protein CSVDRGVRETQYF.

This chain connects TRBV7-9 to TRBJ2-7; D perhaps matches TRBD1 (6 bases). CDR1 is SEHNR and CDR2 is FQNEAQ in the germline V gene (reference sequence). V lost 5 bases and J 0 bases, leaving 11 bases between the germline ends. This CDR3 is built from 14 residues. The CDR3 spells CASSEVDSSYEQYF. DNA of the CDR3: TGTGCCAGCAGCGAGGTGGACAGCTCCTACGAGCAGTACTTC.

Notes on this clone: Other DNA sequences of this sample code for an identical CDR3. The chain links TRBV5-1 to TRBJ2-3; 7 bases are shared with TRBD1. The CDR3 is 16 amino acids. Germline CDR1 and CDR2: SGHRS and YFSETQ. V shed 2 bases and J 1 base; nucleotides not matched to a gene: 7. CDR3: CASSLQGILGTDTQYF. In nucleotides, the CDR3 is TGCGCCAGCAGCTTACAGGGGATTCTTGGCACAGATACGCAGTATTTT.

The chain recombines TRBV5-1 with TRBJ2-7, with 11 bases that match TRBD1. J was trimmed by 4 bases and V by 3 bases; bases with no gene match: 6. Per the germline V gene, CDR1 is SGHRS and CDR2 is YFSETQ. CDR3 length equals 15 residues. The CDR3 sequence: CASSSEGQGDYEQYF. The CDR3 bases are TGCGCCAGCAGCTCGGAGGGACAGGGGGATTACGAGCAGTACTTC.

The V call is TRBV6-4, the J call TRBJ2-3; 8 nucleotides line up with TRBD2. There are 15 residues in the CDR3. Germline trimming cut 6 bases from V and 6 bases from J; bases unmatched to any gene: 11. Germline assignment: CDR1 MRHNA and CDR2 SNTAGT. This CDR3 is CASSPGSGRPDTQYF. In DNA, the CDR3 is TGTGCCAGCAGCCCCGGCAGCGGGAGACCGGATACGCAGTATTTT.